These 11 T cell receptor beta chains were sequenced from one sample in a study of T cells in Graves' hyperthyroidism and ophthalmopathy (dated by TCRdb to the late 2010s). Receptors were amplified or captured by multiplex PCR. The sample was run on an Illumina HiSeq 2000. Amplification of TCR beta CDR3 regions was carried out from RNA transcripts. The first round of RT-PCR for the TCR CDR3 was performed with the HTBI primer set and the Qiagen OneStep RT-PCR kit. TCRdb passed the public sequencing reads through fastp at Q25 and MiXCR, retaining productive beta sequences. Each entry is one CDR3 protein sequence, shown with its most common DNA and genes. The sample contains under 400,000 distinct CDR3 sequences, roughly 18% of them found a single time. The ten largest make up around a sixth of the sample. Sequenced input: blood. These receptors were collected from a woman between 35 and 50 years old with Graves' ophthalmopathy.

The V and J genes are TRBV13 and TRBJ2-2, with D possibly matching TRBD2 (6 bases). The CDR3 extends over 13 amino acids. The germline CDR1 and CDR2 sequences are PRHDT and FYEKMQ (reference sequence). V dropped 3 bases and J dropped 6 bases, with 8 bases sitting between them. DNA for the CDR3: TGTGCCAGCAGCTTCGGGAGCTCCGGGGAGCTGTTTTTT. Translation: CASSFGSSGELFF. The full variable domain, in which reference TRBV13 and TRBJ2-2 provide the parts outside the CDR3, is AAGVIQSPRHLIKEKRETATLKCYPIPRHDTVYWYQQGPGQDPQFLISFYEKMQSDKGSIPDRFSAQQFSDYHSELNMSSLELGDSALYFCASSFGSSGELFFGEGSRLTVL.

The chain combines TRBV12-3 or TRBV12-4 with TRBJ1-2; 7 bases match TRBD1. The V segment lost 5 bases and the J segment 6 bases; nucleotides outside the gene matches: 12. The CDR3 totals 15 residues. CDR3 in amino acids: CASSITGTATDGYTF. CDR3 bases: TGTGCCAGCAGTATAACCGGGACAGCGACTGATGGCTACACCTTC.

In its sample, this clonotype was seen a few times. Just one base apart from a much larger clone, this may be a read error. This rearrangement joins TRBV20-1 to TRBJ1-5, with D hard to call. This CDR3 contains 16 residues. V was cut by 0 bases and J by 2 bases, with 14 bases left in between. Germline lookup yields CDR1 DFQATT and CDR2 SNEGSKA (reference sequence). CDR3 amino acids: CSARDPGRLCNQPQHF. The CDR3 DNA reads TGCAGTGCTAGAGATCCGGGCAGACTTTGCAATCAGCCCCAGCATTTT.

This clonotype was seen repeatedly, ten times or more. The chain recombines TRBV11-2 with TRBJ1-1, with D tentatively TRBD1 (6 bases). This CDR3 region has 13 residues. Germline CDR1 reads SGHAT; CDR2 reads FQNNGV. The germline V and J ends were trimmed by 6 bases and 4 bases, with 12 bases remaining between them. The CDR3 protein is CASRITGSTEAFF. Written as DNA, the CDR3 is TGTGCCAGCAGAATCACAGGGTCCACTGAAGCTTTCTTT.

This clonotype showed up many times. The CDR3 loop is CASGLSRNSGNTIYF. CDR3 coding DNA: TGTGCCAGCGGGTTATCGCGGAACTCTGGAAACACCATATATTTT. The V call is TRBV12-3 or TRBV12-4, the J call TRBJ1-3; D ambiguous. V gave up 8 bases and J gave up 0 bases, with 14 bases separating them. The length of the CDR3 is 15 residues.

This clonotype appeared a few times. The rearrangement joins TRBV5-5 to TRBJ1-1; the D is unclear. This CDR3 has 15 amino acids. The germline V gene encodes CDR1 SGHKS and CDR2 YYEKEE (reference sequence). The V end lost 5 bases, the J end lost 3 bases, and 17 bases lay between the germline ends. Here the CDR3 DNA reads TGTGCCAGCAGTCTCCACTATTTAAGGGACACTGAAGCTTTCTTT. The encoded protein is CASSLHYLRDTEAFF.

The chain employs TRBV2 and TRBJ2-5; D may be TRBD1 or TRBD2 (5 bases each). V gave up 7 bases and J gave up 5 bases, with 20 bases separating them. Germline loops: CDR1 SNHLY, CDR2 FYNNEI. The CDR3 runs to 15 residues. The CDR3 DNA sequence: TGTGCCAGCAATCCCGGCCAGGGACCGTCGGAGACCCAGTACTTC. Protein sequence: CASNPGQGPSETQYF.

This clonotype was seen at least ten times. This may arise from a read error, as a much more abundant clone is one base away. The V gene is TRBV28, the J gene TRBJ2-7; no clear D. The germline V and J ends were trimmed by 5 bases and 3 bases, with 8 bases remaining between them. In germline, CDR1 is MDHEN, CDR2 SYDVKM. The CDR3 has 12 residues. The CDR3 DNA follows: TGTGCCAGCAGTCCTCTTCGCTACGAGCAGTACTTC. Amino acid sequence: CASSPLRYEQYF.

This clonotype was recorded many times. This chain links TRBV28 with TRBJ2-7; D gene uncertain. Looked up from germline, CDR1 is MDHEN and CDR2 is SYDVKM. The CDR3 sequence is 12 residues long. Trimming shortened V by 6 bases and J by 2 bases, and 8 bases separated the two germline ends. The CDR3 nucleotides read TGTGCCAGCAGACATCCCACCTACGAGCAGTACTTC. It encodes CASRHPTYEQYF.

This clonotype appeared many times. The V call is TRBV28, the J call TRBJ2-7; perhaps TRBD2 as D (6 bases). The CDR3 is 13 amino acids. Trimming left V 1 base short and J 5 bases short, with 9 bases between. CDR1 is MDHEN and CDR2 is SYDVKM in the germline V gene. The CDR3 spells CASSLFRENEQYF. Written as DNA, the CDR3 is TGTGCCAGCAGTTTATTCCGGGAGAACGAGCAGTACTTC.

This clonotype occurred once. The V gene is TRBV12-3 or TRBV12-4, the J gene TRBJ2-4; D is ambiguous. The CDR3 length is 13 residues. V shed 1 base and J shed 9 bases, with 10 bases lying between them. The CDR3 coding sequence is TGTGCCAGCAGTTTAGGGGGTTTGGGCATTCAGTACTTC. Protein sequence: CASSLGGLGIQYF.